A selection of T cell receptor beta chains follows, all from one sample in a study of patients and donors after allogeneic stem cell transplantation. MiXCR, applied by TCRdb to the RT-PCR reads, yields one record per CDR3 protein. The sample has about 960,000 distinct CDR3 sequences, about a sixth seen once. Sequenced: blood, either unsorted or a sorted T cell fraction (not recorded which). These receptors all stem from a human donor who was either an allogeneic HSCT recipient or a stem cell or donor lymphocyte infusion donor (not recorded which). It is not recorded whose cells these are; they may come from a transplant donor. CDR3s include the opening cysteine and the closing phenylalanine or tryptophan. The D gene is left open where the match is weak. Some rows mark clone size as missing; the rest say once, few, many or name a class of expanded clone.

clone_size	j_call	d_call	v_call	cdr3_nt	cdr3_aa
.	TRBJ1-1	TRBD1	TRBV27	TGTGCCAGTTACTTGGACAGGTCCACTGAAGCTTTCTTT	CASYLDRSTEAFF
.	TRBJ2-5	TRBD1	TRBV27	TGTGCCAGCAGTCAAAACAGGGGGCTAGAGACCCAGTACTTC	CASSQNRGLETQYF
.	TRBJ2-5	.	TRBV18	TGTGCCAGCTCACTTAATATAAGACAAGAGACCCAGTACTTC	CASSLNIRQETQYF
.	TRBJ2-6	.	TRBV5-1	TGCGCCAGCAGCTTTTCTGGCAGGACTACCTTCTCTGGGGCCAACGTCCTGACTTTC	CASSFSGRTTFSGANVLTF
.	TRBJ1-2	.	TRBV3-1	TGTGCCAGCAGCCAAGATTTTGGCAACACCTTCTATGGCTACACCTTC	CASSQDFGNTFYGYTF
once	TRBJ1-1	TRBD1	TRBV3-1	TGTGCCAGCAGCCAGGGACAGGGGGGCAACACTGAAGCTTTCTTT	CASSQGQGGNTEAFF
few	TRBJ2-1	.	TRBV12-3/TRBV12-4	TGTGCCAGCAACGTCGGGAGACGGGTTTTAGATGAGCAGTTCTTC	CASNVGRRVLDEQFF
few	TRBJ2-3	TRBD2	TRBV5-1	TGCGCCAGCAGCTTTGGCCCGGGACTAGGAGGGGATACGCAGTATTTT	CASSFGPGLGGDTQYF
.	TRBJ2-6	.	TRBV29-1	TGCAGCGTTGACCGGGCTACTGGGGCCAACGTCCTGACTTTC	CSVDRATGANVLTF
.	TRBJ2-1	.	TRBV19	TGTGCCTGTAGTACCGATAGTTACAATGAGCAGTTCTTC	CACSTDSYNEQFF
many	TRBJ2-1	.	TRBV29-1	TGCAGCGTTGAAGATAGGAATGAGCAGTTCTTC	CSVEDRNEQFF
.	TRBJ2-3	.	TRBV30	TGTGCCTGGAGTGCCGAGAGCACAGATACGCAGTATTTT	CAWSAESTDTQYF
.	TRBJ1-2	.	TRBV12-3/TRBV12-4	TGTGCCAGCACCCCGCTTGTGGGTTATGGCTACACCTTC	CASTPLVGYGYTF
.	TRBJ1-2	.	TRBV20-1	TGCAGTGCCTCCCGAAGGGGAGACTATGGCTACACCTTC	CSASRRGDYGYTF
few	TRBJ1-6	.	TRBV5-1	TGCGCCAGCAGCTTGTTAGGAACTAATTCACCCCTCCACTTT	CASSLLGTNSPLHF
many	TRBJ2-1	.	TRBV10-3	TGTGCCATCAGTGCTGCTACGACCGCTTTATACAATGAGCAGTTCTTC	CAISAATTALYNEQFF
many	TRBJ2-7	TRBD2	TRBV20-1	TGCAGTGCTTCTGGACTAGCGGGGGGCTACGAGCAGTACTTC	CSASGLAGGYEQYF
few	TRBJ2-7	TRBD2	TRBV20-1	TGCAGTGCTAGAGATAGGGGGACTAGCGGCTACGAGCAGTACTTC	CSARDRGTSGYEQYF
.	TRBJ1-4	TRBD1	TRBV12-3/TRBV12-4	TGTGCCAGCAGTTTAGCCGCATCGACAGGGGTCAGGGAAAAACTGTTTTTT	CASSLAASTGVREKLFF
few	TRBJ1-1	TRBD1	TRBV20-1	TGCAGTGCTAGGGGACAGCTGAACACTGAAGCTTTCTTT	CSARGQLNTEAFF
many	TRBJ2-7	TRBD1	TRBV10-3	TGTGCCATCAGTGCCCAGAGGGCAGGGGGCACCTACGAGCAGTACTTC	CAISAQRAGGTYEQYF
.	TRBJ2-3	.	TRBV12-3/TRBV12-4	TGTGCCAGCAGACCGGGACGTCGCACAGATACGCAGTATTTT	CASRPGRRTDTQYF
few	TRBJ2-1	TRBD1	TRBV20-1	TGCAGTGCTAGACCAGGGGGCTCCTACAATGAGCAGTTCTTC	CSARPGGSYNEQFF
.	TRBJ1-1	.	TRBV5-5	TGTGCCAGCACCGTTCAAGGCGGCACTGAAGCTTTCTTT	CASTVQGGTEAFF
few	TRBJ2-3	TRBD2	TRBV20-1	TGCAGTGCTAGACACCCCCGGGAGGGCCCGACAGATACGCAGTATTTT	CSARHPREGPTDTQYF
.	TRBJ2-3	.	TRBV13	TGTGCCAGCAGCGTGGCAGACTCTGATACGCAGTATTTT	CASSVADSDTQYF
.	TRBJ1-5	.	TRBV20-1	TGCAGTGCCGCTCGGGGGGCGGGCAATCAGCCCCAGCATTTT	CSAARGAGNQPQHF
many	TRBJ2-7	.	TRBV6-5	TGTGCCAGCAGTTACGCGGGGACGGGAACCTACGAGCAGTACTTC	CASSYAGTGTYEQYF
.	TRBJ2-2	TRBD2	TRBV2	TGTGCCAGCAGTGTGTTGGGAGGGCCTTCCGGGGAGCTGTTTTTT	CASSVLGGPSGELFF